The next 15 T cell receptor beta chains were all read from a single sample in a study of early T cells in non-severe SARS-CoV-2 infection. TCRdb passed the 5' RACE reads through MiXCR, listing each CDR3 protein once. This table holds approximately 90,000 distinct CDR3 sequences, over 15% found once. The sample here was whole blood, taken at baseline. These TCRs come from an adult who was a healthcare worker with PCR-confirmed SARS-CoV-2 infection or an uninfected control (not recorded which).

Notes on this clonotype: Its ends do not fully match the called genes, so a read error is possible. The chain uses TRBV12-3 or TRBV12-4 and TRBJ2-5; 9 nucleotides align to TRBD2. This CDR3 spans 14 amino acids. The CDR3, as DNA: TGTGTCAGCAGCCAGCGGGGGGCCCAAGAGACCCAGTACTTC. Translating it yields CVSSQRGAQETQYF.

This clonotype was seen a handful of times. This chain joins TRBV11-2 and TRBJ2-3; TRBD2 agrees at 9 bases. This CDR3 contains 14 residues. The trim removed 4 bases at V and 6 bases at J, leaving 5 bases unmatched. Germline CDR1 SGHAT, CDR2 FQNNGV. The CDR3 bases are TGTGCCAGCAGCTCGAGCGGGGGGTGGGATACGCAGTATTTT. It is translated as CASSSSGGWDTQYF.

V is TRBV4-3 and J is TRBJ2-7, with D hard to call. CDR3 length equals 10 residues. Germline V gives CDR1 LGHNA, CDR2 YSLEER. V lost 6 bases and J 5 bases, leaving 5 bases between the germline ends. The CDR3 loop reads CASRHHEQYF. CDR3 nucleotide sequence: TGCGCCAGCAGGCACCACGAGCAGTACTTC.

V and J are TRBV4-3 and TRBJ2-7; possible D gene TRBD1, 6 bases. In germline, CDR1 is LGHNA, CDR2 YSLEER. CDR3 length: 16 amino acids. Trimming left V 0 bases short and J 4 bases short, with 16 bases between. CDR3 region: CASSQDSTGRAYEQYF. CDR3 DNA: TGCGCCAGCAGCCAAGATTCGACAGGTCGGGCGTACGAGCAGTACTTC.

Only a few counts were recorded for this clonotype. The chain links TRBV7-9 to TRBJ2-7; D unclear. This CDR3 is 11 amino acids long. V lost 8 bases and J lost 3, with 8 bases in between. The germline gives CDR1 SEHNR, CDR2 FQNEAQ (reference sequence). The CDR3 nucleotides read TGTGCCAGCGGTGCTAGCTACGAGCAGTACTTC. It specifies CASGASYEQYF.

A few counts support this clonotype. The chain employs TRBV11-2 and TRBJ2-7, with no clear D. This CDR3 contains 11 residues. Trimming left V 2 bases short and J 6 bases short, with 5 bases between. From germline, CDR1 is SGHAT and CDR2 FQNNGV. For the CDR3, the DNA is TGTGCCAGCAGCTTAAATCGCGAGCAGTACTTC. It yields the protein CASSLNREQYF.

This clonotype turned up a few times. This chain joins TRBV5-6 and TRBJ1-4; D call uncertain. The CDR3 runs to 14 residues. Looked up from germline, CDR1 is SGHDT and CDR2 is YYEEEE. V dropped 4 bases and J dropped 4 bases, with 11 bases sitting between them. In nucleotides, the CDR3 is TGTGCCAGCAGCCGCCGGAGCGTTAATGAAAAACTGTTTTTT. This sequence encodes CASSRRSVNEKLFF.

This clonotype was recorded a few times. The chain is built from TRBV6-1 and TRBJ2-7; 9 bases align to TRBD2. Germline loops: CDR1 MNHNS, CDR2 SASEGT. The CDR3 length is 14 residues. J lost 2 bases, V lost 4 bases, and 3 bases had no gene match. CDR3 in amino acids: CASSARLAAYEQYF. CDR3 DNA sequence: TGTGCCAGCAGTGCTCGACTAGCGGCCTACGAGCAGTACTTC.

This clonotype was picked up many times. The gene calls are TRBV6-1 and TRBJ1-6, with unresolved D. CDR1 is MNHNS and CDR2 is SASEGT in the germline V gene. V lost 5 bases to trimming and J lost 7 bases, with 18 bases between them. CDR3 size: 16 residues. The CDR3 reads CASSCLPGKENSPLHF. The CDR3, as DNA: TGTGCCAGCAGTTGCCTCCCCGGGAAAGAAAATTCACCCCTCCACTTT.

A word on this clonotype: Since no conserved phenylalanine or tryptophan closes the CDR3, a read error is the likely cause. The DNA for the CDR3 is TGCGCCAGCAGCCAAGGACGGAATAATTCACCCCTCCACGTT. This codes for CASSQGRNNSPLHV. The chain combines TRBV4-1 with TRBJ1-6; no clear D gene. The CDR3 covers 14 residues. Germline V gene sequence: CDR1 MGHRA, CDR2 YSYEKL. V lost 1 base and J 5 bases, leaving 6 bases between the germline ends.

This clonotype showed up just a few times. CDR3 in DNA: TGTGCCAGCAGCTCCCGGGACAAGACTCTGAACACTGAAGCTTTCTTT. Translated, it gives CASSSRDKTLNTEAFF. The rearrangement uses TRBV7-9 and TRBJ1-1, with D perhaps TRBD1 (6 bases). CDR1 and CDR2 (germline): SEHNR, FQNEAQ (reference sequence). V dropped 4 bases and J dropped 0 bases, with 15 bases sitting between them. This CDR3 has 16 residues.

This chain joins TRBV29-1 and TRBJ2-2, with a possible D match to TRBD2 (6 bases). The CDR3 covers 13 residues. Germline V gene sequence: CDR1 SQVTM, CDR2 ANQGSEA. Trimming removed 7 bases from V and 4 bases from J, with 13 bases in between. The DNA of the CDR3 is TGCAGCGCCCAGACTAGTCCCACCGGGGAGCTGTTTTTT. This sequence encodes CSAQTSPTGELFF.

The chain uses TRBV9 and TRBJ2-3; D possibly corresponds to TRBD1 (6 bases). Trimming removed 3 bases at V and 6 bases at J, with 14 bases between. Germline V gene data show CDR1 as SGDLS and CDR2 as YYNGEE. The CDR3 has 14 amino acids. The CDR3 loop reads CASSARQVSDTQYF. CDR3 nucleotides: TGTGCCAGCAGCGCCAGACAGGTCTCGGATACGCAGTATTTT.

V is TRBV12-3 or TRBV12-4 and J is TRBJ2-7, with D uncertain. The CDR3 loop spans 12 amino acids. Trimming removed 8 bases from V and 4 bases from J, with 12 bases in between. The CDR3 DNA sequence: TGTGCCAGCGGGTTACTCGGGTACGAGCAGTACTTC. Amino acid sequence: CASGLLGYEQYF.

This clonotype was detected ten times or more. The chain has TRBV27 and TRBJ2-1; the D is unclear. From germline, CDR1 is MNHEY and CDR2 SMNVEV (reference sequence). The ends were cut back, 9 bases at V and 6 bases at J, with 24 bases in the middle. The CDR3 totals 16 residues. The CDR3 DNA reads as TGTGCCAGTGGACGAGGTAGCCCCCTCGTCGGCAATGAGCAGTTCTTC. This encodes CASGRGSPLVGNEQFF.